Reported below is one TCR beta chain. The CDR3 runs 12 residues. In germline, CDR1 is SGHRS, CDR2 YFSETQ. V was cut by 0 bases and J by 5 bases, with 5 bases left in between. Participants came from 20 to 25 US areas, aged roughly 18 to 89 years. Which cohort a participant joined came from the clinical history participants gave. The data were taken from a study of blood T cell repertoires in COVID-19. Study at large: T cells, B-cell-depleted T cells, or PBMCs supplied cDNA or gDNA.

Some clones are missing from TCRdb's copy, which holds only in-frame ones; the method was immunoSEQ multiplex PCR. This sample has 60,000 or so clones, with roughly 70% found just once. V usage is TRBV5-1 and J usage is TRBJ1-2; D is uncertain. Sequenced material: PBMCs or T cells enriched from blood (not recorded which). This receptor was taken from a woman aged 55-75 years who had been exposed to COVID-19. CDR3 protein: CASSLDGYGYTF. The DNA for the CDR3 is TGCGCCAGCAGCTTGGACGGGTATGGCTACACCTTC.